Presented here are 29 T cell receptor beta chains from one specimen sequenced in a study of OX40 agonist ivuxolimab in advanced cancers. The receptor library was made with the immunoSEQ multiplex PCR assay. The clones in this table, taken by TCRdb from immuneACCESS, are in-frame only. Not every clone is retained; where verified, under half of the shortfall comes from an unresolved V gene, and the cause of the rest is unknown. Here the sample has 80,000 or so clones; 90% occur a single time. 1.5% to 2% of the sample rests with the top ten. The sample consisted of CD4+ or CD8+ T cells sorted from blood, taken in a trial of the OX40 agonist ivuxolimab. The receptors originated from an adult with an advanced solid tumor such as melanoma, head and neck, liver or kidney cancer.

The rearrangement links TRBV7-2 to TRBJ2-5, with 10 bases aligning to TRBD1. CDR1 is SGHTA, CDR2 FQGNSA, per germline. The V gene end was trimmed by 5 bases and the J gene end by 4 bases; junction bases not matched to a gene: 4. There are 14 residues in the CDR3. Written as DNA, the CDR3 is TGTGCCAGCAGCATGGACAGGGGGAGAGAGACCCAGTACTTC. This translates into CASSMDRGRETQYF.

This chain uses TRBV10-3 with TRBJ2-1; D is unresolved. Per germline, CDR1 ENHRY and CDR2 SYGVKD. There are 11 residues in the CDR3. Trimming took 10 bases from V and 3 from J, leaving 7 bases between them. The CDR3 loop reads CATSDYNEQFF. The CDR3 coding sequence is TGTGCCACCTCCGACTACAATGAGCAGTTCTTC.

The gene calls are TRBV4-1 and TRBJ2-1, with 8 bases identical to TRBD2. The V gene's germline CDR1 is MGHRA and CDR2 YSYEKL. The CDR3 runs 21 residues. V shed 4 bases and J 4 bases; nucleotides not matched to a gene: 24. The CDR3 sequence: CASSLNLAGTPPQYRYNEQFF. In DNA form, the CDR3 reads TGCGCCAGCAGCCTTAATCTAGCGGGTACCCCACCTCAATACAGATACAATGAGCAGTTCTTC.

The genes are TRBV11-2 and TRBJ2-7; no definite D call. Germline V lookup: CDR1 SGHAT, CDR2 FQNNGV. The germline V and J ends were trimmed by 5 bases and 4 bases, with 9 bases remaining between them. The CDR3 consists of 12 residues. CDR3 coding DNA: TGTGCCAGCAGCGCGGACGTTTACGAGCAGTACTTC. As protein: CASSADVYEQYF.

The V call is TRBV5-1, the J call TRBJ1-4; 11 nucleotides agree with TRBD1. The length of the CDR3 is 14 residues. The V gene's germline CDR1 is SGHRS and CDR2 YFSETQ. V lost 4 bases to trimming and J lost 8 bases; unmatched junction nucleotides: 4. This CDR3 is CASSRTGGGEKLFF. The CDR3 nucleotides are TGCGCCAGCAGCCGGACAGGGGGCGGAGAAAAACTGTTTTTT. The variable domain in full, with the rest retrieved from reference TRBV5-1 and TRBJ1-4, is KAGVTQTPRYLIKTRGQQVTLSCSPISGHRSVSWYQQTPGQGLQFLFEYFSETQRNKGNFPGRFSGRQFSNSRSEMNVSTLELGDSALYLCASSRTGGGEKLFFGSGTQLSVL.

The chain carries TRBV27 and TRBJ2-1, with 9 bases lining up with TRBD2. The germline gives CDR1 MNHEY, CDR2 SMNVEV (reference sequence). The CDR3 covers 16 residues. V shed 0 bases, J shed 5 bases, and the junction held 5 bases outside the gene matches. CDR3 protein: CASSLSISSGDNEQFF. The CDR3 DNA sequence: TGTGCCAGCAGTTTATCGATTTCTAGCGGGGACAATGAGCAGTTCTTC.

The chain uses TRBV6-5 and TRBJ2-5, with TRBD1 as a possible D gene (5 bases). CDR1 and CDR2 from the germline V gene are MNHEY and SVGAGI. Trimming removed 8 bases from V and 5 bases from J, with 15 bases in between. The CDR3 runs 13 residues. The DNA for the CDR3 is TGTGCCAGCTGGACAATGCCGTGGGAGACCCAGTACTTC. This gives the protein CASWTMPWETQYF.

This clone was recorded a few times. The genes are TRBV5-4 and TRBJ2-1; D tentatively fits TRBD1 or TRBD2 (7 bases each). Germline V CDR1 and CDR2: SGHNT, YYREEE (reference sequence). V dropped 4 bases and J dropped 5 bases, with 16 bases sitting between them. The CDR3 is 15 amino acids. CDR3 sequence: CASSQGGDPNNEQFF. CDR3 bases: TGTGCCAGCAGCCAGGGGGGGGATCCTAACAATGAGCAGTTCTTC.

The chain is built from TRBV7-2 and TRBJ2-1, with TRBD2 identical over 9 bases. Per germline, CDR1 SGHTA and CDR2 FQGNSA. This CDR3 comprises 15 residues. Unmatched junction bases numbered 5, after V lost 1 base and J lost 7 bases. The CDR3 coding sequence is TGTGCCAGCAGCTTAGACGCGGGAGGGGGGAATGAGCAGTTCTTC. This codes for CASSLDAGGGNEQFF.

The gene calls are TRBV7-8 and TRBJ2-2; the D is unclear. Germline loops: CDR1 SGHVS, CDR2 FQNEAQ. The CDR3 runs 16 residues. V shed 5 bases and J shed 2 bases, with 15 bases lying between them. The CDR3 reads CASSPLGGINTGELFF. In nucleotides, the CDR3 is TGTGCCAGCAGCCCGTTGGGTGGGATTAACACCGGGGAGCTGTTTTTT.

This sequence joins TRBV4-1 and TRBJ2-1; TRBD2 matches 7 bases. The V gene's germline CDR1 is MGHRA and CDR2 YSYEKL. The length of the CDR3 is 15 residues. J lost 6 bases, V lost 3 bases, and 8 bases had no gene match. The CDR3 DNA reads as TGCGCCAGCAGCCACGCCGTGCTAGCGGCCAATGAGCAGTTCTTC. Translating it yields CASSHAVLAANEQFF.

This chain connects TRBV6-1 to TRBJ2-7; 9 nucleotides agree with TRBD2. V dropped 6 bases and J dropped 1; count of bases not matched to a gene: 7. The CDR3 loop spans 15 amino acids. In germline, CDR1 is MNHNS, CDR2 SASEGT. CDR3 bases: TGTGCCAGCAGGGTAGCGGGAGTGGGTTCCTACGAGCAGTACTTC. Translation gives CASRVAGVGSYEQYF.

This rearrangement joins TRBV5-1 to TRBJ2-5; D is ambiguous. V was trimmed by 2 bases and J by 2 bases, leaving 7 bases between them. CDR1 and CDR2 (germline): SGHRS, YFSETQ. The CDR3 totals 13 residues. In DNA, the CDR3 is TGCGCCAGCAGCTTAGATAAACAAGAGACCCAGTACTTC. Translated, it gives CASSLDKQETQYF.

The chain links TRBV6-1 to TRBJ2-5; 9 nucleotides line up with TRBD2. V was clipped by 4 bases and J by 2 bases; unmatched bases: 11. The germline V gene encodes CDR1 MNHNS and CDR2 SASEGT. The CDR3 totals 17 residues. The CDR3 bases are TGTGCCAGCAGTGCCCTTAGGGGCGGGGGGGATCAAGAGACCCAGTACTTC. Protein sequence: CASSALRGGGDQETQYF.

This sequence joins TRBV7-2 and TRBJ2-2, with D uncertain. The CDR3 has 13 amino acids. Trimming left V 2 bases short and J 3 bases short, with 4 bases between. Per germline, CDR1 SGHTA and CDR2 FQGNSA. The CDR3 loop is CASSLTDTGELFF. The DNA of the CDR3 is TGTGCCAGCAGCTTAACAGACACCGGGGAGCTGTTTTTT.

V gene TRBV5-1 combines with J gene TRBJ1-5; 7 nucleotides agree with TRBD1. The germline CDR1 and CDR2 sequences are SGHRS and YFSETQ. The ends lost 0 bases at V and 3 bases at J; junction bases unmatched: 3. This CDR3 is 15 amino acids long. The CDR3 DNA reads TGCGCCAGCAGCTTGGGGGGACAGCCCAATCAGCCCCAGCATTTT. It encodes CASSLGGQPNQPQHF. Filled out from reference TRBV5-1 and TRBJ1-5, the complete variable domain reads KAGVTQTPRYLIKTRGQQVTLSCSPISGHRSVSWYQQTPGQGLQFLFEYFSETQRNKGNFPGRFSGRQFSNSRSEMNVSTLELGDSALYLCASSLGGQPNQPQHFGDGTRLSIL.

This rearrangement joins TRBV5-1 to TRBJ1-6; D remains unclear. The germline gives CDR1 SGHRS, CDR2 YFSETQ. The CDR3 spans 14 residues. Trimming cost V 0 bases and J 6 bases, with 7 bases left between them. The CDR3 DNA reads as TGCGCCAGCAGCTTGGAAGTCGCTAATTCACCCCTCCACTTT. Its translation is CASSLEVANSPLHF.

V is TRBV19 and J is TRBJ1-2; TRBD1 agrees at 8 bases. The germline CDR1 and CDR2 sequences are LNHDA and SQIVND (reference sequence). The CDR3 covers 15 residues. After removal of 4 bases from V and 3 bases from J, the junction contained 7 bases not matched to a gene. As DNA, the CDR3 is TGTGCCAGTAGTAGGGGGACAGGCTCCGACTATGGCTACACCTTC. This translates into CASSRGTGSDYGYTF.

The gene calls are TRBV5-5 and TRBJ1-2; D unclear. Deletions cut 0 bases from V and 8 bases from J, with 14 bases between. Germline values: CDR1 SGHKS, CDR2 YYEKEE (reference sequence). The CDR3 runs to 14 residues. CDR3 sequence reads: CASSLEAGSTGYTF. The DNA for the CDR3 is TGTGCCAGCAGCTTGGAAGCGGGGTCGACCGGCTACACCTTC.

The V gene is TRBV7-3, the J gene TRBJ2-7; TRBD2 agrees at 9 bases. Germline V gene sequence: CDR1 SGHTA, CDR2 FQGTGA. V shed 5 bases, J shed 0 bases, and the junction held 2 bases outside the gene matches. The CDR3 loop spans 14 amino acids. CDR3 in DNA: TGTGCCAGCAGCATTAGCGGGAGCTCCTACGAGCAGTACTTC. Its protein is CASSISGSSYEQYF.

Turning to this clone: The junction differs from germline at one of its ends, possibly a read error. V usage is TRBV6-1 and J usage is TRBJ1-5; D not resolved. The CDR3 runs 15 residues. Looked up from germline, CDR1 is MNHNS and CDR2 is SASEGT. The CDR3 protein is CACRPRALSNQPQHF. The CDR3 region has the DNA TGTGCCTGCAGACCCCGGGCCCTTAGCAATCAGCCCCAGCATTTT.

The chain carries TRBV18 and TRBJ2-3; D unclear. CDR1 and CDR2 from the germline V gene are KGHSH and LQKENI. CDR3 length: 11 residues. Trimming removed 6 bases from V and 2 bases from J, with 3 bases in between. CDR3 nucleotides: TGTGCCAGCTCGCCCACAGATACGCAGTATTTT. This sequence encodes CASSPTDTQYF.

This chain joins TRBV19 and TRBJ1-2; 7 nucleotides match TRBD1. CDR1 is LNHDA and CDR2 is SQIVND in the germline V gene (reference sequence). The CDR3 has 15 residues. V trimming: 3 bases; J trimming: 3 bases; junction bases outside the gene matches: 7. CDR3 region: CASSIGGGADYGYTF. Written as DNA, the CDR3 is TGTGCCAGTAGTATCGGAGGGGGCGCGGACTATGGCTACACCTTC. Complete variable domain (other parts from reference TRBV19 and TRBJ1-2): DGGITQSPKYLFRKEGQNVTLSCEQNLNHDAMYWYRQDPGQGLRLIYYSQIVNDFQKGDIAEGYSVSREKKESFPLTVTSAQKNPTAFYLCASSIGGGADYGYTFGSGTRLTVV.

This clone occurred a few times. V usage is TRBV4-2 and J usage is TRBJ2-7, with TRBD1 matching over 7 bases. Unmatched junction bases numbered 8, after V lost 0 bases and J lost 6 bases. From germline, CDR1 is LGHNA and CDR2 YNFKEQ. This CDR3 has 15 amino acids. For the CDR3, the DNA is TGTGCCAGCAGCCAAGACCTGACAGGGACACGCGAGCAGTACTTC. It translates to CASSQDLTGTREQYF.

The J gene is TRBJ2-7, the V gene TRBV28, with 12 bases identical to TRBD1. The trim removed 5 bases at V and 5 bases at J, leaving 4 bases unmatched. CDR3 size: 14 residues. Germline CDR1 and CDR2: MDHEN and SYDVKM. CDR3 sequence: CASSTGQGADEQYF. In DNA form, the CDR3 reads TGTGCCAGCAGTACGGGACAGGGGGCCGACGAGCAGTACTTC.

In DNA form, the CDR3 reads TGCGCCAGCAGCTTGATGTCGAACACTGAAGCTTTCTTT. This encodes CASSLMSNTEAFF. The V gene is TRBV5-1, the J gene TRBJ1-1; the D is unclear. V was cut by 1 base and J by 1 base, with 5 bases left in between. Per the germline V gene, CDR1 is SGHRS and CDR2 is YFSETQ. The CDR3 covers 13 residues.

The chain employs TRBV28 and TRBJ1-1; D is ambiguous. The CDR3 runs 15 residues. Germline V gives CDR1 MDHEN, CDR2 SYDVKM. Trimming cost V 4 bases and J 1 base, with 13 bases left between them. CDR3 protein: CASSSLPRQNTEAFF. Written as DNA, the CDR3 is TGTGCCAGCAGTTCCCTACCTCGGCAGAACACTGAAGCTTTCTTT.

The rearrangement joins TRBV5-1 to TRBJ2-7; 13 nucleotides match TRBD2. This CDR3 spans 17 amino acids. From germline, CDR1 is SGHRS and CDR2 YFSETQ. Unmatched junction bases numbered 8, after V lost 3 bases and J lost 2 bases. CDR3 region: CASSSLAGTSGTYEQYF. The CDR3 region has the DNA TGCGCCAGCAGCTCGCTAGCCGGGACTAGCGGGACCTACGAGCAGTACTTC.

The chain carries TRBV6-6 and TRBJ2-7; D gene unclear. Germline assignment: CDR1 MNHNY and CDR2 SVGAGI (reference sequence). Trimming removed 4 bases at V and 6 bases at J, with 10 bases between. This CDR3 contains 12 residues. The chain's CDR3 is CASSFSDSEQYF. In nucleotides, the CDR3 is TGTGCCAGCAGTTTCAGTGACTCCGAGCAGTACTTC.